This T cell receptor (beta chain) was captured by sequencing in a study of blood T cell repertoires in COVID-19. Study at large: COVID-19 samples, acute and convalescent, were from the United States, Italy and Spain.

The CDR3 has 14 residues. The germline gives CDR1 SGHRS, CDR2 YFSETQ. The germline V and J ends were trimmed by 4 bases and 2 bases, with 10 bases remaining between them. Some clones are missing from TCRdb's copy, which holds only in-frame ones; the method was immunoSEQ multiplex PCR. The sample consists of about 300,000 clones, around 87% of them appearing once. The chain uses TRBV5-1 and TRBJ1-3; weak D call: TRBD1 (5 bases). This TCR was sampled from a man between 65 and 79 years old with acute or convalescent COVID-19. The sequencing sample was made of peripheral blood. The CDR3 DNA reads as TGCGCCAGCAGCCCGGGGGGTACTGGAAACACCATATATTTT. It codes for CASSPGGTGNTIYF.